This TCR beta chain was sequenced during a study of response to subunit inactivated influenza vaccine. Notes on the study in general: Researchers suggested that each seasonal influenza vaccination recruits few new T cells.

TCRdb redid the calling of the RT-PCR reads with MiXCR, one entry per CDR3 protein. Here the sample spans more than 450,000 distinct CDR3 sequences, approximately 7.7% being singletons. This clonotype was seen a handful of times. Its antigen is undetermined. Sequences were derived from PBMCs from blood, sampled around 25 months after vaccination. The sequence derives from a man between 45 and 75 years old who received an inactivated influenza vaccine.

This CDR3 reads CSVEVGNYAYNEQFF. The CDR3 DNA sequence: TGCAGCGTTGAAGTAGGGAATTACGCCTACAATGAGCAGTTCTTC. The gene calls are TRBV29-1 and TRBJ2-1; D is undetermined. The CDR3 has 15 amino acids. V was pared by 1 base and J by 2 bases, with 12 bases between. The V gene's germline CDR1 is SQVTM and CDR2 ANQGSEA.